A single sample is the source of the 31 T cell receptor beta chains below, sequenced in a study of shared clonotypes between healthy human individuals. Produced via immunoSEQ multiplex PCR; TCRdb's table is partial and in-frame only. The sample lists 2,500,000 or so clones; 93% were seen once. Input material: naive CD4+ T cells from PBMCs. Noted subset: CD45RA+ positively selected. These receptors were obtained from a man younger than 35 in good health. Some clones in this sample may be carry-over from other donors' samples.

This clone has only one observation. J is TRBJ2-1 and V is TRBV7-6; TRBD2 matches 7 bases. Per the germline V gene, CDR1 is SGHVS and CDR2 is FNYEAQ. The CDR3 totals 17 residues. V shed 1 base and J 9 bases; nucleotides not matched to a gene: 15. This CDR3 reads CASSLGPPGGGGVEQFF. In DNA form, the CDR3 reads TGTGCCAGCAGCTTAGGTCCCCCCGGTGGGGGAGGGGTTGAGCAGTTCTTC.

The J gene is TRBJ1-4, the V gene TRBV6-4; D ambiguous. The CDR3 runs to 17 residues. The V gene's germline CDR1 is MRHNA and CDR2 SNTAGT. The V end lost 4 bases, the J end lost 4 bases, and 19 bases lay between the germline ends. The CDR3 loop is CASSVVRMAGLNEKLFF. The CDR3 DNA sequence: TGTGCCAGCAGTGTTGTAAGGATGGCAGGCCTTAATGAAAAACTGTTTTTT.

The gene calls are TRBV19 and TRBJ1-5, with D possibly matching TRBD1 (6 bases). Trimming cost V 3 bases and J 4 bases, with 10 bases left between them. CDR1 is LNHDA, CDR2 SQIVND, per germline (reference sequence). There are 14 residues in the CDR3. The CDR3 bases are TGTGCCAGTAGTATTAGACAGGCAAATCAGCCCCAGCATTTT. It yields the protein CASSIRQANQPQHF.

The chain recombines TRBV28 with TRBJ2-3; 7 bases fit TRBD2. The CDR3 runs 15 residues. The germline gives CDR1 MDHEN, CDR2 SYDVKM. Losses at the gene ends were 2 bases for V and 3 bases for J; bases not matched to a gene: 5. CDR3 amino acids: CASSLAGVQTDTQYF. CDR3 sequence (DNA): TGTGCCAGCAGTTTAGCGGGAGTTCAGACAGATACGCAGTATTTT.

The gene calls are TRBV7-9 and TRBJ1-1, with D hard to call. The CDR3 consists of 14 residues. Germline lookup yields CDR1 SEHNR and CDR2 FQNEAQ (reference sequence). V was cut by 5 bases and J by 4 bases, with 14 bases left in between. CDR3 region: CASSADLYFTEAFF. The DNA of the CDR3 is TGTGCCAGCAGCGCCGATTTGTATTTCACTGAAGCTTTCTTT.

As for this clone: This same CDR3 is encoded by further DNA sequences in the sample. The chain employs TRBV4-1 and TRBJ2-5, with 7 bases identical to TRBD1. Germline V CDR1 and CDR2: MGHRA, YSYEKL. The CDR3 consists of 14 residues. V dropped 3 bases and J dropped 1; count of bases not matched to a gene: 2. For the CDR3, the DNA is TGCGCCAGCAGCCACCGGGACAGCCAAGAGACCCAGTACTTC. Translation gives CASSHRDSQETQYF.

The chain couples TRBV12-5 to TRBJ1-6; D uncertain. The CDR3 covers 13 residues. V lost 2 bases and J lost 7, with 6 bases in between. From germline, CDR1 is LGHNT and CDR2 FRNRAP. CDR3 region: CASGLMENSPLHF. CDR3 in DNA: TGTGCTAGTGGTTTGATGGAAAATTCACCCCTCCACTTT.

The chain uses TRBV7-9 and TRBJ2-3, with 13 nucleotides matching TRBD2. The CDR3 length is 15 residues. Looked up from germline, CDR1 is SEHNR and CDR2 is FQNEAQ (reference sequence). Unmatched junction bases numbered 4, after V lost 5 bases and J lost 5 bases. CDR3 residues: CASSQGLAGVDTQYF. The CDR3 nucleotides read TGTGCCAGCAGCCAAGGACTAGCGGGAGTAGATACGCAGTATTTT.

The chain employs TRBV11-2 and TRBJ1-4, with D unresolved. Trimming removed 5 bases from V and 10 bases from J, with 17 bases in between. CDR1 is SGHAT and CDR2 is FQNNGV in the germline V gene. The CDR3 runs 14 residues. The CDR3 DNA reads as TGTGCCAGCAGCCCCGGGATAAATCTTGGAAAACTGTTTTTT. This codes for CASSPGINLGKLFF.

The rearrangement uses TRBV14 and TRBJ1-2; D is ambiguous. CDR1 is SGHDN and CDR2 is FVKESK in the germline V gene. The CDR3 is made up of 12 amino acids. The V gene lost 1 base and the J gene lost 8 bases, with 8 bases spanning the gap. The CDR3 nucleotides are TGTGCCAGCAGCCAAGCGGGTCGGGGCTACACCTTC. Protein sequence: CASSQAGRGYTF.

This chain connects TRBV19 to TRBJ2-5; TRBD1 aligns across 10 bases. J gave up 2 bases and V 6 bases, and 3 bases lay outside the gene matches. Germline V gives CDR1 LNHDA, CDR2 SQIVND (reference sequence). CDR3 length equals 14 residues. The CDR3 reads CASRDRGKQETQYF. The CDR3 nucleotides read TGTGCCAGTAGGGACAGGGGGAAACAAGAGACCCAGTACTTC.

The rearrangement joins TRBV5-6 to TRBJ1-2; D uncertain. CDR3 size: 13 residues. V was cut by 7 bases and J by 4 bases, with 14 bases left in between. CDR1 is SGHDT and CDR2 is YYEEEE in the germline V gene. The CDR3 sequence: CASGLWQVYGYTF. In nucleotides, the CDR3 is TGTGCCAGCGGCCTGTGGCAGGTCTATGGCTACACCTTC.

The chain is built from TRBV18 and TRBJ2-7, with TRBD2 identical over 7 bases. The CDR3 has 15 residues. Trimming removed 3 bases from V and 5 bases from J; junction bases left unmatched: 10. Germline assignment: CDR1 KGHSH and CDR2 LQKENI. This CDR3 is CASSPAGKRGDEQYF. The CDR3 nucleotides are TGTGCCAGCTCACCCGCCGGCAAGCGGGGTGACGAGCAGTACTTC. The full variable domain, its missing parts supplied by reference TRBV18 and TRBJ2-7, is NAGVMQNPRHLVRRRGQEARLRCSPMKGHSHVYWYRQLPEEGLKFMVYLQKENIIDESGMPKERFSAEFPKEGPSILRIQQVVRGDSAAYFCASSPAGKRGDEQYFGPGTRLTVT.

This clone showed up just once. The gene calls are TRBV5-1 and TRBJ2-1, with D perhaps matching TRBD1 (5 bases). The CDR3 sequence is 16 residues long. V lost 5 bases and J lost 9, with 24 bases in between. CDR1 is SGHRS, CDR2 YFSETQ, per germline. CDR3 nucleotides: TGCGCCAGCAGGCCTTTGGGGCGCACCCAGTCTGGTGAGCAGTTCTTC. It specifies CASRPLGRTQSGEQFF.

The gene calls are TRBV29-1 and TRBJ1-1; D ambiguous. The V end lost 1 base, the J end lost 6 bases, and 12 bases lay between the germline ends. The CDR3 extends over 13 amino acids. Per germline, CDR1 SQVTM and CDR2 ANQGSEA. The CDR3 DNA sequence: TGCAGCGTTGAAGTCAGTTCAGGTGCTGAAGCTTTCTTT. This sequence encodes CSVEVSSGAEAFF. Drawing the rest from reference TRBV29-1 and TRBJ1-1, the complete variable domain is SAVISQKPSRDICQRGTSLTIQCQVDSQVTMMFWYRQQPGQSLTLIATANQGSEATYESGFVIDKFPISRPNLTFSTLTVSNMSPEDSSIYLCSVEVSSGAEAFFGQGTRLTVV.

The chain uses TRBV7-9 and TRBJ2-5; no reliable D call. This CDR3 has 11 residues. Per the germline V gene, CDR1 is SEHNR and CDR2 is FQNEAQ (reference sequence). V lost 3 bases, J lost 13 bases, and 12 bases lay in between. CDR3 sequence: CASSFGPQPYF. The CDR3 DNA follows: TGTGCCAGCAGCTTTGGCCCCCAGCCGTACTTC.

The chain uses TRBV2 and TRBJ1-5; 7 positions match TRBD1. Trimming cost V 6 bases and J 6 bases; bases outside gene matches: 5. Germline loops: CDR1 SNHLY, CDR2 FYNNEI. The CDR3 totals 13 residues. For the CDR3, the DNA is TGTGCCAGCAGCGGACAGGTTGGTCAGCCCCAGCATTTT. As protein: CASSGQVGQPQHF.

The V and J genes are TRBV30 and TRBJ2-5; perhaps D is TRBD1 or TRBD2 (5 bases each). The J call may be incorrect, as the DNA end agrees better with TRBJ2-7. CDR1 and CDR2 from the germline V gene are GTSNPN and SVGIG (reference sequence). This CDR3 region has 13 residues. In DNA form, the CDR3 reads TGTGCCTGGAACCGGGGCTCCCGCTACGAGCAGTACTTC. Translated: CAWNRGSRYEQYF.

With regard to this clone: Additional DNA sequences in this sample encode the identical CDR3. The chain recombines TRBV28 with TRBJ1-4; no clear D. V lost 8 bases and J 8 bases, leaving 6 bases between the germline ends. The length of the CDR3 is 10 residues. Germline V gene lookup returns CDR1 MDHEN and CDR2 SYDVKM. The CDR3 reads CASGGEKLFF. The CDR3 nucleotides read TGTGCCAGCGGTGGGGAAAAACTGTTTTTT.

V gene TRBV30 combines with J gene TRBJ2-1, with TRBD2 matching 8 bases. Germline CDR1 GTSNPN, CDR2 SVGIG (reference sequence). This CDR3 is built from 19 residues. J was trimmed by 2 bases and V by 0 bases; bases with no gene match: 15. The CDR3 bases are TGTGCCTGGAGTGTATTGCGTTCCGGGACTAGGGCTACCTACAATGAGCAGTTCTTC. As protein: CAWSVLRSGTRATYNEQFF.

About this clone itself: Other DNA sequences from this sample encode an identical CDR3 as well. The rearrangement links TRBV27 to TRBJ2-7, with 12 bases aligning to TRBD2. The CDR3 runs 15 residues. The J segment lost 4 bases and the V segment lost 5 bases, leaving 6 bases of the junction unmatched. Germline CDR1 and CDR2: MNHEY and SMNVEV (reference sequence). CDR3 amino acids: CASSLRLAGDYEQYF. The CDR3 region has the DNA TGTGCCAGCAGTCTCCGACTAGCGGGAGATTACGAGCAGTACTTC.

The V gene is TRBV6-5, the J gene TRBJ1-1; a weak D match, TRBD1 (5 bases). With 7 bases removed from V and 3 bases from J, the gap between germline ends came to 12 bases. Germline values: CDR1 MNHEY, CDR2 SVGAGI. CDR3 length: 13 amino acids. The CDR3 sequence: CASNRGPYTEAFF. DNA for the CDR3: TGTGCCAGCAACCGGGGCCCTTACACTGAAGCTTTCTTT.

This clone was observed once. The chain links TRBV10-3 to TRBJ2-3, with 8 positions matching TRBD2. CDR3 length equals 16 residues. With V trimmed by 2 bases and J by 1 base, 5 bases remained unmatched. Germline CDR1 ENHRY, CDR2 SYGVKD. The CDR3: CAISEGRREGTDTQYF. The CDR3 DNA reads TGTGCCATCAGTGAGGGGCGGCGGGAGGGCACAGATACGCAGTATTTT.

V gene TRBV6-5 combines with J gene TRBJ2-1, with D unclear. Trimming shortened V by 3 bases and J by 0 bases, and 9 bases separated the two germline ends. Germline V gene lookup returns CDR1 MNHEY and CDR2 SVGAGI. The CDR3 loop spans 15 amino acids. CDR3: CASSYSDPSYNEQFF. Written as DNA, the CDR3 is TGTGCCAGCAGTTATTCCGACCCCTCCTACAATGAGCAGTTCTTC.

This chain connects TRBV2 to TRBJ2-7; 8 bases agree with TRBD1. This CDR3 spans 15 amino acids. The germline V gene has CDR1 SNHLY and CDR2 FYNNEI. V trimming: 6 bases; J trimming: 2 bases; junction bases outside the gene matches: 9. CDR3 region: CASSSEQGAAYEQYF. The CDR3 nucleotides read TGTGCCAGCAGCTCCGAGCAGGGGGCGGCCTACGAGCAGTACTTC.

This sequence joins TRBV27 and TRBJ1-1, with 7 bases lining up with TRBD1. Trimming removed 4 bases from V and 2 bases from J; junction bases left unmatched: 4. Per the germline V gene, CDR1 is MNHEY and CDR2 is SMNVEV (reference sequence). The CDR3 has 14 residues. The CDR3 nucleotides are TGTGCCAGCAGTTACCAGGGGGTAAACACTGAAGCTTTCTTT. As protein: CASSYQGVNTEAFF.

This chain joins TRBV11-2 and TRBJ2-7, with D hard to call. CDR3 size: 12 residues. Looked up from germline, CDR1 is SGHAT and CDR2 is FQNNGV. Trimming left V 6 bases short and J 3 bases short, with 9 bases between. The CDR3 loop is CASSSDFYEQYF. CDR3 in DNA: TGTGCCAGCAGTTCCGACTTCTACGAGCAGTACTTC. Filled out from reference TRBV11-2 and TRBJ2-7, the complete variable domain reads EAGVAQSPRYKIIEKRQSVAFWCNPISGHATLYWYQQILGQGPKLLIQFQNNGVVDDSQLPKDRFSAERLKGVDSTLKIQPAKLEDSAVYLCASSSDFYEQYFGPGTRLTVT.

The chain joins TRBV15 to TRBJ2-2; 9 bases line up with TRBD2. CDR1 and CDR2 (germline): LNHNV, YYDKDF (reference sequence). Losses at the gene ends were 3 bases for V and 7 bases for J; bases not matched to a gene: 15. This CDR3 contains 18 residues. CDR3 in amino acids: CATSRGTLWREGVGELFF. Here the CDR3 DNA reads TGTGCCACCAGCAGGGGAACCCTTTGGCGGGAGGGGGTCGGGGAGCTGTTTTTT.

V usage is TRBV6-6 and J usage is TRBJ2-3; D might be TRBD2 (5 bases). V gave up 5 bases and J gave up 0 bases, with 15 bases separating them. This CDR3 contains 16 residues. In germline, CDR1 is MNHNY, CDR2 SVGAGI (reference sequence). CDR3 DNA: TGTGCCAGCAGTCCCTCGTTGCGGACTAGCACAGATACGCAGTATTTT. This sequence encodes CASSPSLRTSTDTQYF.

This chain joins TRBV30 and TRBJ2-7, with D possibly matching TRBD1 (5 bases). V lost 4 bases, J lost 2 bases, and 9 bases lay in between. This CDR3 comprises 12 residues. CDR1 is GTSNPN, CDR2 SVGIG, per germline (reference sequence). The CDR3 is CAWTTGAYEQYF. The DNA of the CDR3 is TGTGCCTGGACCACAGGTGCCTACGAGCAGTACTTC.

This chain joins TRBV27 and TRBJ2-3; D ambiguous. The CDR3 has 12 amino acids. Germline CDR1 is MNHEY and CDR2 is SMNVEV (reference sequence). V lost 8 bases to trimming and J lost 2 bases, with 8 bases between them. CDR3 bases: TGTGCCAGCCCCCGGCTCACAGATACGCAGTATTTT. It yields the protein CASPRLTDTQYF.